This T cell receptor (beta chain) was sequenced for a study of T-cell reconstitution after alpha-beta-depleted transplantation in children. The study, taken as a whole, reports: Recipient T cells and thymic progenitors that survived were the source of the high TCRbeta diversity seen at day 60 in some patients. At around two months after transplant, the alpha-beta T cells were reportedly derived from several hundred expanded clones that came from non-depleted graft cells.

CDR1 and CDR2 (germline): SGHRS, YFSETQ. This CDR3 contains 16 residues. Trimming took 1 base from V and 6 from J; bases not matched to a gene: 8. Researchers prepared the TCRbeta library using unique molecular identifiers, the study reports. One entry per CDR3 protein, called by TCRdb with MiXCR from the PCR reads. The data show about 490,000 distinct CDR3 sequences, 8% to 11% seen once. This clonotype has more than one count but fewer than ten. Its antigen is unknown. The conserved phenylalanine or tryptophan is not found at the CDR3 terminus, so this likely reflects a read error. This specimen consisted of PBMCs, obtained before TCRalphabeta/CD19-depleted stem cell transplant. The sequence was obtained from a child under 10 years old with inherited bone marrow failure, due to receive a stem cell transplant. This chain joins TRBV5-1 and TRBJ2-1, with 9 bases identical to TRBD2. Written as DNA, the CDR3 is TGCGCCAGCAGCTTGTTTGCGGGAGGGCCTTTCAATGAGCAGTTCTCC. Its protein product is CASSLFAGGPFNEQFS.